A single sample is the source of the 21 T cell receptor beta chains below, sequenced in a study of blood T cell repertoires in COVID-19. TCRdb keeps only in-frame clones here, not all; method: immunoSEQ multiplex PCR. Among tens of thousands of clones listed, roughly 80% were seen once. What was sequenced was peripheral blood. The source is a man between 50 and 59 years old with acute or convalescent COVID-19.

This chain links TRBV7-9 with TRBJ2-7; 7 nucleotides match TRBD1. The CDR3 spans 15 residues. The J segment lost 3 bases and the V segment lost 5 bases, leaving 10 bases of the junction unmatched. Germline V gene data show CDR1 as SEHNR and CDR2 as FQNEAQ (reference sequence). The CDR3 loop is CASSVRQGVDYEQYF. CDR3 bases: TGTGCCAGCAGCGTCAGACAGGGAGTTGACTACGAGCAGTACTTC.

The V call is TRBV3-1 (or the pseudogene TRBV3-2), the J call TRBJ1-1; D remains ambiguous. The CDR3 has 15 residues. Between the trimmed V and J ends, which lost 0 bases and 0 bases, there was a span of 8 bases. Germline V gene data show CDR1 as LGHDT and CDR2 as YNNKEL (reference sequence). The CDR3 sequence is CASSQERVLNTEAFF. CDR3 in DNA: TGTGCCAGCAGCCAAGAAAGAGTATTGAACACTGAAGCTTTCTTT.

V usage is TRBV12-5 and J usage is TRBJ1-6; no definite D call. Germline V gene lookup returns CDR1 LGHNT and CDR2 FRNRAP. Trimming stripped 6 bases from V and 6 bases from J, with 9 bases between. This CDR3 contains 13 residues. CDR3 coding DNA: TGTGCTAGTGGGGGCAGCCCTAATTCACCCCTCCACTTT. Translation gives CASGGSPNSPLHF.

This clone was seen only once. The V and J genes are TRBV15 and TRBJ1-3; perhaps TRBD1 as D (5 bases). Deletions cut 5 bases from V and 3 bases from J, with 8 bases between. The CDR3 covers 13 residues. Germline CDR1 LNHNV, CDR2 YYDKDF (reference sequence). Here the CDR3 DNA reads TGTGCCACCAGCTTGCAGGGTGGAAACACCATATATTTT. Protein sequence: CATSLQGGNTIYF.

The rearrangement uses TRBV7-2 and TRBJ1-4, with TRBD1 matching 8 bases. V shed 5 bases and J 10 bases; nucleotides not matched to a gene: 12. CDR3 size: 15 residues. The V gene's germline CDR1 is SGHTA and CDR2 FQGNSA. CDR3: CASSLTTGQGGKLFF. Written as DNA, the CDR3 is TGTGCCAGCAGCCTAACCACCGGACAGGGTGGAAAACTGTTTTTT.

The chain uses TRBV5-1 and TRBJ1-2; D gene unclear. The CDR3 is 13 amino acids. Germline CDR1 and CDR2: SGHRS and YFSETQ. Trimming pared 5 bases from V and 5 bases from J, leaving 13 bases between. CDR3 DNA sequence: TGCGCCAGCAGGGAGGATTCGGAGTATGGCTACACCTTC. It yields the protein CASREDSEYGYTF. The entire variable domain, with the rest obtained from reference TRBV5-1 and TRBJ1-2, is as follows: KAGVTQTPRYLIKTRGQQVTLSCSPISGHRSVSWYQQTPGQGLQFLFEYFSETQRNKGNFPGRFSGRQFSNSRSEMNVSTLELGDSALYLCASREDSEYGYTFGSGTRLTVV.

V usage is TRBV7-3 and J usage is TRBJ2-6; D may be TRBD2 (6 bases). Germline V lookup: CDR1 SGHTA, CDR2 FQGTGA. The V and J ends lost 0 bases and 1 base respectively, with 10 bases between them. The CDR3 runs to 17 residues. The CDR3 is CASSLTETRSGANVLTF. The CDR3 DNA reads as TGTGCCAGCAGCTTAACGGAGACTAGGTCTGGGGCCAACGTCCTGACTTTC.

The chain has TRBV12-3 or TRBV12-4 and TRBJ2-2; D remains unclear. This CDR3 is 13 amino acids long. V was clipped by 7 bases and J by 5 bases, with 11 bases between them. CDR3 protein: CASTVTVTGELFF. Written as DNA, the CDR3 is TGTGCCAGCACCGTCACTGTTACCGGGGAGCTGTTTTTT.

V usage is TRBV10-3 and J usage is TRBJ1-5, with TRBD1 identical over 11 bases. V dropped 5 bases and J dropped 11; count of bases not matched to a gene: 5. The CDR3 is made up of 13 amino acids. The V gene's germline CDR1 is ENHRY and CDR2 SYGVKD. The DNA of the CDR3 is TGTGCCATCAGTCCCGGGACAGGGGGAGCCCAGCATTTT. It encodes CAISPGTGGAQHF.

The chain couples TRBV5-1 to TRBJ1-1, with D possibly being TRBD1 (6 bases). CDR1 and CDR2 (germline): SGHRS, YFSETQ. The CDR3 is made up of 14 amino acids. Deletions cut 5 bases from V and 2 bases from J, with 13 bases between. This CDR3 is CASRSEQGNTEAFF. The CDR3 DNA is TGCGCCAGCAGGTCGGAACAGGGTAACACTGAAGCTTTCTTT.

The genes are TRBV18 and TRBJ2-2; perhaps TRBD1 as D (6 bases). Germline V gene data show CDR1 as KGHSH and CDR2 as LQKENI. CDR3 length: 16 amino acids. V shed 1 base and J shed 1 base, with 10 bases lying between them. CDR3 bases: TGTGCCAGCTCACCACGCCTGACAGGGAACACCGGGGAGCTGTTTTTT. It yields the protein CASSPRLTGNTGELFF. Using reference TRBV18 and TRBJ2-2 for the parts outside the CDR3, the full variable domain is NAGVMQNPRHLVRRRGQEARLRCSPMKGHSHVYWYRQLPEEGLKFMVYLQKENIIDESGMPKERFSAEFPKEGPSILRIQQVVRGDSAAYFCASSPRLTGNTGELFFGEGSRLTVL.

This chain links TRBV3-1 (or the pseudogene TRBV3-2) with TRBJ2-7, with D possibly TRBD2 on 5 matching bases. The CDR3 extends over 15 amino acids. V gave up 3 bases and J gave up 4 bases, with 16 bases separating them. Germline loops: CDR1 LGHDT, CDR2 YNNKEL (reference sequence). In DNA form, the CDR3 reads TGTGCCAGCAGCCAGGAAGGACTCCTCCTATACGAGCAGTACTTC. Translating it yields CASSQEGLLLYEQYF.

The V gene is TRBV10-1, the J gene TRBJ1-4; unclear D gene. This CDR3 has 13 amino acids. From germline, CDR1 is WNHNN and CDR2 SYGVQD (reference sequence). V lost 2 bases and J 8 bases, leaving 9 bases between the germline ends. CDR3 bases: TGCGCCAGCAGTGAGGCTGGCCAAGAAAAACTGTTTTTT. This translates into CASSEAGQEKLFF.

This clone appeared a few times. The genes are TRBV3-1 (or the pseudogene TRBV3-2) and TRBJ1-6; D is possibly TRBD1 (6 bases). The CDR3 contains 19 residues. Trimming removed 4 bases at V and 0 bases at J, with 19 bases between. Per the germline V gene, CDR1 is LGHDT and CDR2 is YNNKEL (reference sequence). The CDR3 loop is CASSLDRFTSSSYNSPLHF. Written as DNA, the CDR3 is TGTGCCAGCAGCCTAGACAGGTTTACCTCCAGCTCCTATAATTCACCCCTCCACTTT.

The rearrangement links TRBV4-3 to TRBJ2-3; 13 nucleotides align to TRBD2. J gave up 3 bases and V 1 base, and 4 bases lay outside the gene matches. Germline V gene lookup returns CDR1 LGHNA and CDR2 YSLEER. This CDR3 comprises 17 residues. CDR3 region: CASSQGTSGSITDTQYF. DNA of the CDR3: TGCGCCAGCAGCCAAGGGACTAGCGGGAGCATAACAGATACGCAGTATTTT.

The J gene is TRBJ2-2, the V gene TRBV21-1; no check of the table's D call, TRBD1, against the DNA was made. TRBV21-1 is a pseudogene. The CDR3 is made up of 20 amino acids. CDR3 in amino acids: CASIRRGRDRKAQVTGELFF. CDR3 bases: TGTGCCAGCATCCGAAGAGGAAGAGACAGAAAGGCCCAAGTGACCGGGGAGCTGTTTTTT.

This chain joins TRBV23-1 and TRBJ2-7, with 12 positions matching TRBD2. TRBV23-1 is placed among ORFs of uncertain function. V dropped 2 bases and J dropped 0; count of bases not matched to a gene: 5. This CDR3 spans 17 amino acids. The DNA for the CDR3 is TGCGCCAGCAGTCAAAGGCTAGCGGGGGGGCTCTCCTACGAGCAGTACTTC. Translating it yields CASSQRLAGGLSYEQYF.

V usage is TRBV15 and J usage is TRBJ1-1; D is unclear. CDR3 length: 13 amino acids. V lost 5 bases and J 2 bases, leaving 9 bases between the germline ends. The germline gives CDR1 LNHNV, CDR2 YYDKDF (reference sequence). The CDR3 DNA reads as TGTGCCACCAGCGAAACAGTCAACACTGAAGCTTTCTTT. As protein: CATSETVNTEAFF.

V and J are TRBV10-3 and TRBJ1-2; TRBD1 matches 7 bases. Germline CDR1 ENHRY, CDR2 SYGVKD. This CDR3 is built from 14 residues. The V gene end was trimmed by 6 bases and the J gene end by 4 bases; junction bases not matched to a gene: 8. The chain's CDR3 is CAIRPGQSLYGYTF. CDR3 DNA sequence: TGTGCCATCAGGCCGGGACAGTCACTCTATGGCTACACCTTC.

The CDR3 sequence is CSVTGTGGSETQYF. The CDR3 coding sequence is TGCAGCGTCACCGGGACAGGGGGCAGTGAGACCCAGTACTTC. The J gene is TRBJ2-5, the V gene TRBV29-1, with TRBD1 matching 12 bases. Germline V CDR1 and CDR2: SQVTM, ANQGSEA. The CDR3 sequence is 14 residues long. V lost 6 bases, J lost 5 bases, and 7 bases stayed unmatched.

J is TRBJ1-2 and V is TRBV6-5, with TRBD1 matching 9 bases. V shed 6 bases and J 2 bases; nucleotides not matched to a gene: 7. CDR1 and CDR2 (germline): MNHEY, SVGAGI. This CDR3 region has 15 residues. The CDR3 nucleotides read TGTGCCAGCAGACCCGGGACAGGGTCCAACTATGGCTACACCTTC. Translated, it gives CASRPGTGSNYGYTF.